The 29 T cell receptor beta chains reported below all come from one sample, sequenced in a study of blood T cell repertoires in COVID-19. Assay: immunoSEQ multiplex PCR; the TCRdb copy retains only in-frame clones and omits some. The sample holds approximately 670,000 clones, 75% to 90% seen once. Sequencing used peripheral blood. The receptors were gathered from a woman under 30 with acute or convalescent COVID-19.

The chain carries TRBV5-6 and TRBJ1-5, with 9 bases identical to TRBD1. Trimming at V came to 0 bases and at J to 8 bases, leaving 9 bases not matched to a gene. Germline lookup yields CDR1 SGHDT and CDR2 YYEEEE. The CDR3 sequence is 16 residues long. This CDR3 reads CASSLGPTGGKEPQHF. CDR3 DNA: TGTGCCAGCAGCTTGGGACCGACAGGGGGGAAGGAGCCCCAGCATTTT.

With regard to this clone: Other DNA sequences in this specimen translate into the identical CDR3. The DNA for the CDR3 is TGCGCCAGCAGCTTGTCGGGGGGCAATCAGCCCCAGCATTTT. This sequence encodes CASSLSGGNQPQHF. V usage is TRBV5-1 and J usage is TRBJ1-5, with a tentative D call TRBD1 (5 bases). This CDR3 has 14 residues. Trimming took 1 base from V and 2 from J, leaving 7 bases between them. CDR1 SGHRS and CDR2 YFSETQ come from the germline V gene.

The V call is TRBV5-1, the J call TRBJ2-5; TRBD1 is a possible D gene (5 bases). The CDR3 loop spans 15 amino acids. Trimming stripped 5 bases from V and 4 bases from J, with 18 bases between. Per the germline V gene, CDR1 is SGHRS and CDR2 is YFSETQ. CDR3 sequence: CASRFGGVGAETQYF. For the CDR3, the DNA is TGCGCCAGCAGGTTTGGTGGGGTAGGGGCAGAGACCCAGTACTTC.

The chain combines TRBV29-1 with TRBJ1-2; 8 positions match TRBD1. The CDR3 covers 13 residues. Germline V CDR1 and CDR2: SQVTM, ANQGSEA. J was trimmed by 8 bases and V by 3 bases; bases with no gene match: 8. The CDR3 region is CSVDRQGSGGYTF. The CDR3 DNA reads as TGCAGCGTTGATAGACAGGGGTCGGGCGGCTACACCTTC.

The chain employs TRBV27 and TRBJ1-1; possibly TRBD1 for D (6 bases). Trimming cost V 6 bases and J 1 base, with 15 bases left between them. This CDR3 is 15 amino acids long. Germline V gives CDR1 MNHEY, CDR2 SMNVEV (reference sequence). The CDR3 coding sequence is TGTGCCAGCAGGCGGAGGGGGGGGGCGAACACTGAAGCTTTCTTT. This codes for CASRRRGGANTEAFF.

The CDR3 bases are TGTGCCTGGAGGACGCCCGCAGGGGGATCAACTGAAGCTTTCTTT. This encodes CAWRTPAGGSTEAFF. V gene TRBV30 combines with J gene TRBJ1-1; TRBD1 aligns across 7 bases. The germline gives CDR1 GTSNPN, CDR2 SVGIG (reference sequence). This CDR3 comprises 15 residues. After removal of 3 bases from V and 5 bases from J, the junction contained 12 bases not matched to a gene.

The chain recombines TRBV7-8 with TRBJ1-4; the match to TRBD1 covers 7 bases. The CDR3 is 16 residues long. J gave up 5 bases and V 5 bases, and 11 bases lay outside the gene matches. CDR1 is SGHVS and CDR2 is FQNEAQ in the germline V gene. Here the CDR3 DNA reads TGTGCCAGCAGCCCACGCCAGGGGGGACCAAATGAAAAACTGTTTTTT. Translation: CASSPRQGGPNEKLFF.

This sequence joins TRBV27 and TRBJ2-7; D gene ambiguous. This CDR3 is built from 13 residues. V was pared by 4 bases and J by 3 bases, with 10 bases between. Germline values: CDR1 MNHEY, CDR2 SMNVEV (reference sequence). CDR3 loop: CASSSSLIYEQYF. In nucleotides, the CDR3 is TGTGCCAGCAGTTCCTCCCTAATCTACGAGCAGTACTTC.

CDR3 protein: CASSWIPGLAGAYEQYF. DNA of the CDR3: TGCGCCAGCAGCTGGATCCCGGGACTAGCGGGAGCCTACGAGCAGTACTTC. The chain recombines TRBV5-1 with TRBJ2-7, with 14 bases fitting TRBD2. The J segment lost 2 bases and the V segment lost 3 bases, leaving 7 bases of the junction unmatched. Per germline, CDR1 SGHRS and CDR2 YFSETQ. The CDR3 has 17 amino acids. Full variable domain (rest looked up from reference TRBV5-1 and TRBJ2-7): KAGVTQTPRYLIKTRGQQVTLSCSPISGHRSVSWYQQTPGQGLQFLFEYFSETQRNKGNFPGRFSGRQFSNSRSEMNVSTLELGDSALYLCASSWIPGLAGAYEQYFGPGTRLTVT.

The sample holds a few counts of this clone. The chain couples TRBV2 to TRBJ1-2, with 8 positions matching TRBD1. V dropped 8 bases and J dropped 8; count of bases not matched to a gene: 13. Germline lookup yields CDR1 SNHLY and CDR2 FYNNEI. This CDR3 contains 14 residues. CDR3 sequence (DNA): TGTGCCAGCGAGGACAGGGTATTGGTAAAGGGCTACACCTTC. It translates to CASEDRVLVKGYTF. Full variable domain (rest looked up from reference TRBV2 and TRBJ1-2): EPEVTQTPSHQVTQMGQEVILRCVPISNHLYFYWYRQILGQKVEFLVSFYNNEISEKSEIFDDQFSVERPDGSNFTLKIRSTKLEDSAMYFCASEDRVLVKGYTFGSGTRLTVV.

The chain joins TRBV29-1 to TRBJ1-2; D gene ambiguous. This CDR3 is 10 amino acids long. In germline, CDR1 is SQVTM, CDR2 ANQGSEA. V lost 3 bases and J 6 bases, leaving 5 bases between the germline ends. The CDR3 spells CSVDTDGYTF. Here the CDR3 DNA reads TGCAGCGTTGACACGGATGGCTACACCTTC.

The CDR3, as DNA: TGTGCCAGCAATCGTGGGGGAAGGGGGCACTACGAGCAGTACTTC. Protein product: CASNRGGRGHYEQYF. The chain joins TRBV27 to TRBJ2-7; 7 nucleotides line up with TRBD1. Trimming cost V 7 bases and J 3 bases; bases outside gene matches: 12. Germline V gene data show CDR1 as MNHEY and CDR2 as SMNVEV (reference sequence). This CDR3 region has 15 residues.

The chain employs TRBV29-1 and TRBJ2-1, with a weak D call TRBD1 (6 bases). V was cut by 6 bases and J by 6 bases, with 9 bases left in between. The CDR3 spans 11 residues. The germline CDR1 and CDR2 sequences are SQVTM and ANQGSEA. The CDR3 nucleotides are TGCAGCGTCCACAGGGTCAATGAGCAGTTCTTC. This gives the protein CSVHRVNEQFF.

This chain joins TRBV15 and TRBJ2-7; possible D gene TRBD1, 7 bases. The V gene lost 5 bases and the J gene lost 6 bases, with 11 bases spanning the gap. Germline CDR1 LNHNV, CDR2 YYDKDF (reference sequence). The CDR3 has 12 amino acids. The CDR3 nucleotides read TGTGCCACCAGCCCCAGGGGGGCCGAGCAGTACTTC. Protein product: CATSPRGAEQYF.

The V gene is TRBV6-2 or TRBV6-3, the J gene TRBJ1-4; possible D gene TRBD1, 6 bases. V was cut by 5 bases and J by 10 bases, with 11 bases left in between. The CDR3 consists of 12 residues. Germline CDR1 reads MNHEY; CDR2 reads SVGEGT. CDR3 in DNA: TGTGCCAGCAGTAACGAAGGGGGAAAACTGTTTTTT. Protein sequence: CASSNEGGKLFF.

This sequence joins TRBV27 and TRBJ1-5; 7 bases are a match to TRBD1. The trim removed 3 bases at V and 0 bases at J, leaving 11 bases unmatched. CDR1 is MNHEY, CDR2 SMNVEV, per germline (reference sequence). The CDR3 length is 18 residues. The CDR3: CASSFLSGGTYSNQPQHF. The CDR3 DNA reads TGTGCCAGCAGTTTTTTGTCAGGGGGGACCTATAGCAATCAGCCCCAGCATTTT.

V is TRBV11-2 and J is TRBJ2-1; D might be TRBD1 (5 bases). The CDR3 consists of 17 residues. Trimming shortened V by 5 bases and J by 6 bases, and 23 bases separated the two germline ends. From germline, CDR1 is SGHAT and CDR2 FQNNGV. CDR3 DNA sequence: TGTGCCAGCAGCACTCGACACAAGGACAATTCTTTCAATGAGCAGTTCTTC. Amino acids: CASSTRHKDNSFNEQFF.

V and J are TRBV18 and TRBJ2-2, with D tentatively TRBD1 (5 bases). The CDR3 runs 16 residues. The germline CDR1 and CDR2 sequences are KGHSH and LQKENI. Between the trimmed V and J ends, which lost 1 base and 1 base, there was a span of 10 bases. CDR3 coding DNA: TGTGCCAGCTCACCACGGCAGGGAAAGAACACCGGGGAGCTGTTTTTT. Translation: CASSPRQGKNTGELFF.

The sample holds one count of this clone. CDR3 residues: CASSSPDRGDSTDTQYF. In DNA, the CDR3 is TGCGCCAGCAGCTCACCCGACAGGGGCGATAGTACAGATACGCAGTATTTT. This chain uses TRBV5-1 with TRBJ2-3; 8 nucleotides align to TRBD1. CDR1 and CDR2 (germline): SGHRS, YFSETQ. The CDR3 has 17 residues. With V trimmed by 3 bases and J by 3 bases, 12 bases remained unmatched. The whole variable domain, filled in from reference TRBV5-1 and TRBJ2-3, reads KAGVTQTPRYLIKTRGQQVTLSCSPISGHRSVSWYQQTPGQGLQFLFEYFSETQRNKGNFPGRFSGRQFSNSRSEMNVSTLELGDSALYLCASSSPDRGDSTDTQYFGPGTRLTVL.

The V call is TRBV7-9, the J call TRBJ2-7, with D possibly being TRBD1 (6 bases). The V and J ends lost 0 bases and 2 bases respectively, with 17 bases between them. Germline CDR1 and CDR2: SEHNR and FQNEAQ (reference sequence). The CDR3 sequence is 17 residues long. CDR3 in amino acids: CASSLAVDRLKPYEQYF. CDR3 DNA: TGTGCCAGCAGCTTAGCAGTGGACAGATTAAAGCCCTACGAGCAGTACTTC.

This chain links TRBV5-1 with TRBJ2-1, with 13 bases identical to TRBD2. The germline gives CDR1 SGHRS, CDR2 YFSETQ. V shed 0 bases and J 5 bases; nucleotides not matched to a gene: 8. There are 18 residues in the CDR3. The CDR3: CASSLAGTSGAGDNEQFF. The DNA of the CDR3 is TGCGCCAGCAGCTTGGCCGGGACTAGCGGGGCTGGGGACAATGAGCAGTTCTTC.

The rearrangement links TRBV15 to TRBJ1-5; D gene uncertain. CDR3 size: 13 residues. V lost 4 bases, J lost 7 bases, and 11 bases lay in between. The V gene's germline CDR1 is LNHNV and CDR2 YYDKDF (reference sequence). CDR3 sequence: CATSTDPGQPQHF. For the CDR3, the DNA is TGTGCCACCAGCACGGATCCCGGGCAGCCCCAGCATTTT.

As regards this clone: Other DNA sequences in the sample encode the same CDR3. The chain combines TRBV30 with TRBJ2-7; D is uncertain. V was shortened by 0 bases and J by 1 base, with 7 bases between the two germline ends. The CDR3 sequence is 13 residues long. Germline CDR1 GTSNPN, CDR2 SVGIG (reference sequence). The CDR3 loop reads CAWSVGDSYEQYF. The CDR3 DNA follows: TGTGCCTGGAGTGTCGGTGATTCCTACGAGCAGTACTTC.

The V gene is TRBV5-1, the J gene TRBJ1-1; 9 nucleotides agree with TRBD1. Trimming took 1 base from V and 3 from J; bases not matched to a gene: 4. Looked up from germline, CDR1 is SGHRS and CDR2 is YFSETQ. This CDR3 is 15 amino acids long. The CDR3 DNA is TGCGCCAGCAGCTTGTTCGGGACAGGGTACACTGAAGCTTTCTTT. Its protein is CASSLFGTGYTEAFF.

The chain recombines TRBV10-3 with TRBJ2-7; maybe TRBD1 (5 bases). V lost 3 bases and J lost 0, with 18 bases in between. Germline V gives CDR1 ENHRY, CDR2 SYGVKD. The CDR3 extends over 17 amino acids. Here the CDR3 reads CAISDWGSGIPSYEQYF. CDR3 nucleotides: TGTGCCATCAGTGATTGGGGTTCAGGGATTCCCTCCTACGAGCAGTACTTC.

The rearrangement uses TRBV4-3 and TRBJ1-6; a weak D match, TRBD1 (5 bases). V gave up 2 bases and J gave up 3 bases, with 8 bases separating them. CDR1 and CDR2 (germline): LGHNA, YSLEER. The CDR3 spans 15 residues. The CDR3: CASSQFDSYNSPLHF. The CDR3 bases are TGCGCCAGCAGCCAATTCGACAGCTATAATTCACCCCTCCACTTT.

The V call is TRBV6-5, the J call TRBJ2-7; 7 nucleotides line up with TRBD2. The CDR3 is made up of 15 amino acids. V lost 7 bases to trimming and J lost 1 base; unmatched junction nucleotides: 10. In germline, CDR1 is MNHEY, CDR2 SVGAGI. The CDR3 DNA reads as TGTGCCAGCAACCTAGGACGGGAGGCATCCTACGAGCAGTACTTC. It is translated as CASNLGREASYEQYF.

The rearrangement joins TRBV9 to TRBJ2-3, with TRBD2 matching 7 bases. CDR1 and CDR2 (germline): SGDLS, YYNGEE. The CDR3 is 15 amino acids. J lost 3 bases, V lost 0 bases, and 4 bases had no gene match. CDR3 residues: CASSVAAGVTDTQYF. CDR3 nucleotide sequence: TGTGCCAGCAGCGTAGCGGCGGGGGTGACAGATACGCAGTATTTT. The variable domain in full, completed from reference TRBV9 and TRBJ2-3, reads DSGVTQTPKHLITATGQRVTLRCSPRSGDLSVYWYQQSLDQGLQFLIQYYNGEERAKGNILERFSAQQFPDLHSELNLSSLELGDSALYFCASSVAAGVTDTQYFGPGTRLTVL.

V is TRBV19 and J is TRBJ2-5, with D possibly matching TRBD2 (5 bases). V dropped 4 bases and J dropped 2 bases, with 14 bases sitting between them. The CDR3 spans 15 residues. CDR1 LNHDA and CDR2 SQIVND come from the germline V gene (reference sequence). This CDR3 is CASSSRLGLQETQYF. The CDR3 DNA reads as TGTGCCAGTAGTAGTCGGCTCGGACTTCAAGAGACCCAGTACTTC. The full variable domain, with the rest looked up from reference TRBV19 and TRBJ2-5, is DGGITQSPKYLFRKEGQNVTLSCEQNLNHDAMYWYRQDPGQGLRLIYYSQIVNDFQKGDIAEGYSVSREKKESFPLTVTSAQKNPTAFYLCASSSRLGLQETQYFGPGTRLLVL.